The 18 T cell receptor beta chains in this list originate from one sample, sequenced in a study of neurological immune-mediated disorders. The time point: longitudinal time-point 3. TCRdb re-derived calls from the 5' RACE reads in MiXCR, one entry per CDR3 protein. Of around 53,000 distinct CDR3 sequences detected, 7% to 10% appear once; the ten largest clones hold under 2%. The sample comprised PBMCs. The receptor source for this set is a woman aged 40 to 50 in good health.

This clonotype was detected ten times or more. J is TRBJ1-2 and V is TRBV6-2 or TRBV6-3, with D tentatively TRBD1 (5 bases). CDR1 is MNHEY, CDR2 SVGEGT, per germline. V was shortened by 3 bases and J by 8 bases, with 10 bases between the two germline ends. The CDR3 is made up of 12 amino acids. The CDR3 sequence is CASSYIGDGYTF. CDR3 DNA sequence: TGTGCCAGCAGTTATATAGGGGACGGCTACACCTTC.

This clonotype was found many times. CDR3 DNA: TGCGCCAGCAGCCACTTTGACTATCCCACCGGGGAGCTGTTTTTT. The encoded protein is CASSHFDYPTGELFF. J is TRBJ2-2 and V is TRBV4-3, with a possible D match to TRBD2 (5 bases). The CDR3 contains 15 residues. The ends were cut back, 3 bases at V and 4 bases at J, with 12 bases in the middle. Germline V CDR1 and CDR2: LGHNA, YSLEER.

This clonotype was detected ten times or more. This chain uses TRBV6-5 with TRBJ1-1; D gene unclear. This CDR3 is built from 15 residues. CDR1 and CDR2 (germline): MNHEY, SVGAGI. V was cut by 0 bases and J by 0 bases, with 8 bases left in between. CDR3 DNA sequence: TGTGCCAGCAGTTACTCGTCCCAGATGAACACTGAAGCTTTCTTT. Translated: CASSYSSQMNTEAFF.

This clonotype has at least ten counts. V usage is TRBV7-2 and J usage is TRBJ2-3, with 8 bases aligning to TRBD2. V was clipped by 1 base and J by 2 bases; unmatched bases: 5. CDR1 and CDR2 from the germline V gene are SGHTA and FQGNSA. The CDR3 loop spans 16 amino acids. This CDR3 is CASSLGLRGATDTQYF. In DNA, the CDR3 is TGTGCCAGCAGCTTAGGACTGCGGGGGGCCACAGATACGCAGTATTTT.

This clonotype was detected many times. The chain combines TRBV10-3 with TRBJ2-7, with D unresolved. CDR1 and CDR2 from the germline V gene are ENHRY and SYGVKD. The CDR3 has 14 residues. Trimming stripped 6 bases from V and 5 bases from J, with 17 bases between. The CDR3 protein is CAIRSSSDGHEQYF. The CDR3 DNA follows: TGTGCCATCAGATCTTCATCAGACGGCCACGAGCAGTACTTC.

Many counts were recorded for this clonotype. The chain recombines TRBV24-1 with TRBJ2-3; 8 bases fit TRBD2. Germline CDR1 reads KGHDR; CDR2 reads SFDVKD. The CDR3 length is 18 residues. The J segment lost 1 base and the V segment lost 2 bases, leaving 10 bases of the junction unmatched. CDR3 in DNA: TGTGCCACCAGTGATTCCCGACTAGCGAACATGGGCACAGATACGCAGTATTTT. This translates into CATSDSRLANMGTDTQYF.

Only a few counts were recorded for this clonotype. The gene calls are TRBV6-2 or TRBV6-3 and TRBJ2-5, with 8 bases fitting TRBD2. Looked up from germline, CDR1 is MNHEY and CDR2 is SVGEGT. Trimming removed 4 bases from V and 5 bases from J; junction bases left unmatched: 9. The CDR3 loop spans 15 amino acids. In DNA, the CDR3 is TGTGCCAGCAGTTCCTCGGGACTAGACCCCGAGACCCAGTACTTC. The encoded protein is CASSSSGLDPETQYF.

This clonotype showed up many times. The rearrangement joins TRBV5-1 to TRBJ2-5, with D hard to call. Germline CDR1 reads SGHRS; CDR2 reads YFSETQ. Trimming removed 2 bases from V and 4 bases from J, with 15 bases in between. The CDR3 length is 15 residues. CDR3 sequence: CASSFGRTWGETQYF. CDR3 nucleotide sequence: TGCGCCAGCAGCTTCGGCAGGACCTGGGGAGAGACCCAGTACTTC.

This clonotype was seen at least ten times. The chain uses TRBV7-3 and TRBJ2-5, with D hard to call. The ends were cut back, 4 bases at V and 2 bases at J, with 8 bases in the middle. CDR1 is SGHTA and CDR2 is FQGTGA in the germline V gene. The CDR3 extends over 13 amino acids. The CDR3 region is CASSWTEQETQYF. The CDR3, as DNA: TGTGCCAGCAGCTGGACGGAACAAGAGACCCAGTACTTC.

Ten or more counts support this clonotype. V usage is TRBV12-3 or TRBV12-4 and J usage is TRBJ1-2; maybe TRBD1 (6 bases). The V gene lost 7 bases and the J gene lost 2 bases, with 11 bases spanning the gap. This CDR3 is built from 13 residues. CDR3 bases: TGTGCCAGCACGGGACATAGGAACTATGGCTACACCTTC. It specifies CASTGHRNYGYTF.

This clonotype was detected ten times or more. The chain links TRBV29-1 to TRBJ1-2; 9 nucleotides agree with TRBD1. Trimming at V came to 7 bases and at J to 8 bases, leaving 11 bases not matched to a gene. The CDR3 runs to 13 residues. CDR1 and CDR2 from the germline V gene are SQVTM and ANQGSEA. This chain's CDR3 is CSAAATGGRGYTF. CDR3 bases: TGCAGCGCTGCCGCGACAGGGGGACGAGGCTACACCTTC.

The CDR3 coding sequence is TGCAGTGCTAGAGATCAAAGGTCTGGAAACACCATATATTTT. Its protein product is CSARDQRSGNTIYF. V usage is TRBV20-1 and J usage is TRBJ1-3; no definite D call. Germline V gene data show CDR1 as DFQATT and CDR2 as SNEGSKA (reference sequence). V lost 0 bases and J lost 1, with 7 bases in between. CDR3 length equals 14 residues.

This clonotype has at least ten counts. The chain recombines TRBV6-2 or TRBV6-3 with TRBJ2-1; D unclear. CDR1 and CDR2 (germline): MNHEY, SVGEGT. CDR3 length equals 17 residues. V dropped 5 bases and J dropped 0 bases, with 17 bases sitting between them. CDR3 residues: CASSPIVRLDSYNEQFF. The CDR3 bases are TGTGCCAGCAGTCCCATCGTCCGGCTCGACTCCTACAATGAGCAGTTCTTC.

CDR3 DNA: TGCGCCAGCAGCTTCTCACCGGGACTAGCGGCTAATGAGCAGTTCTTC. It specifies CASSFSPGLAANEQFF. J is TRBJ2-1 and V is TRBV5-1; 11 bases are a match to TRBD2. The CDR3 totals 16 residues. Germline CDR1 and CDR2: SGHRS and YFSETQ. Germline trimming cut 2 bases from V and 7 bases from J; bases unmatched to any gene: 8.

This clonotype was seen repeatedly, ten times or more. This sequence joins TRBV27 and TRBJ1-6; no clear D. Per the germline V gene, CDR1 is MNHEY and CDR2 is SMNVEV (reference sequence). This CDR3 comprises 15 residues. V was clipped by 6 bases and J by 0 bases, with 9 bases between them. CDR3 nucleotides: TGTGCCAGCAGACGAAGGAGCTCCTATAATTCACCCCTCCACTTT. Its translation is CASRRRSSYNSPLHF.

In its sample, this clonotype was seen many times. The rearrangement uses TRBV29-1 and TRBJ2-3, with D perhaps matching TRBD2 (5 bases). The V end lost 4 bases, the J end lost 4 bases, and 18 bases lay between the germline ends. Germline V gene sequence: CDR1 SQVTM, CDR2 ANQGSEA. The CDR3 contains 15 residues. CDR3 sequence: CSVGARLTGADTQYF. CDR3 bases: TGCAGCGTTGGTGCTCGACTAACCGGCGCAGATACGCAGTATTTT.

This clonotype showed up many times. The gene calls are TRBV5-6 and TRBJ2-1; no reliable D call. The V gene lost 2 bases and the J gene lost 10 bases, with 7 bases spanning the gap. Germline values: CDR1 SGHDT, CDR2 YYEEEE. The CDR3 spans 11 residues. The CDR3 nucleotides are TGTGCCAGCAGCTTAAACTTCGAGCAGTTCTTC. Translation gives CASSLNFEQFF.

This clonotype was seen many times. The CDR3 sequence is CATRDRGDLSSYNSPLHF. The CDR3 DNA reads TGTGCCACCAGAGACAGGGGTGATCTCAGCTCCTATAATTCACCCCTCCACTTT. This rearrangement joins TRBV15 to TRBJ1-6, with 8 nucleotides matching TRBD1. Per the germline V gene, CDR1 is LNHNV and CDR2 is YYDKDF (reference sequence). Trimming removed 6 bases from V and 0 bases from J; junction bases left unmatched: 10. The CDR3 runs to 18 residues.